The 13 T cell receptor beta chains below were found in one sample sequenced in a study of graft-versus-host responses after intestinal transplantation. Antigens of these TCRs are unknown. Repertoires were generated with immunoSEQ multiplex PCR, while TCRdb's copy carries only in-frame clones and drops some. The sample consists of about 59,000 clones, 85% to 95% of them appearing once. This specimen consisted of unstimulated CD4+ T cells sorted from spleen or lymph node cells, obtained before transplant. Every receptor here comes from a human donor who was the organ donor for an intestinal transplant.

CDR3 amino acids: CASSGLGGARDTQYF. The CDR3 DNA reads TGTGCCAGCTCAGGTCTTGGGGGGGCCAGAGATACGCAGTATTTT. V usage is TRBV18 and J usage is TRBJ2-3, with D possibly matching TRBD2 (7 bases). The V end was cut by 5 bases, the J end by 5 bases, with 17 bases between. The CDR3 has 15 residues. Germline CDR1 and CDR2: KGHSH and LQKENI.

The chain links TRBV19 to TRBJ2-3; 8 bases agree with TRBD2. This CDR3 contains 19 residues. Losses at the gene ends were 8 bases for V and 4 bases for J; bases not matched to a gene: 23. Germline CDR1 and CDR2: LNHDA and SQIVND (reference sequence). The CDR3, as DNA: TGTGCCAGTCAGGACGGTGGACTAGCCGGCGAACCGTATTCAGATACGCAGTATTTT. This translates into CASQDGGLAGEPYSDTQYF.

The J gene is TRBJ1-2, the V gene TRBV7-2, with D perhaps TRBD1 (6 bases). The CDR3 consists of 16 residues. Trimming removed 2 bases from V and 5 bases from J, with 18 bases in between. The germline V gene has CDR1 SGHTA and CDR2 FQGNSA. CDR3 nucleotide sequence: TGTGCCAGCAGCTTATTGTCGGGGGGCGCCAGTTATGGCTACACCTTC. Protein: CASSLLSGGASYGYTF.

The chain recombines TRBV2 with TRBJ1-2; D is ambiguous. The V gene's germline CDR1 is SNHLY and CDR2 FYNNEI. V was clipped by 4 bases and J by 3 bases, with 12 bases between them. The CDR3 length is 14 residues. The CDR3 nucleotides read TGTGCCAGCAGTGGCCCAACGGAGCACTATGGCTACACCTTC. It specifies CASSGPTEHYGYTF.

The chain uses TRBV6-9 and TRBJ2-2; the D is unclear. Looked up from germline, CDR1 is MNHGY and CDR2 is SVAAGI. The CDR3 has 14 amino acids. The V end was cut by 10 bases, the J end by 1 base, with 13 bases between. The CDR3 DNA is TGTGCCACCCGTTCGGCTGAGAACACCGGGGAGCTGTTTTTT. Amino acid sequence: CATRSAENTGELFF.

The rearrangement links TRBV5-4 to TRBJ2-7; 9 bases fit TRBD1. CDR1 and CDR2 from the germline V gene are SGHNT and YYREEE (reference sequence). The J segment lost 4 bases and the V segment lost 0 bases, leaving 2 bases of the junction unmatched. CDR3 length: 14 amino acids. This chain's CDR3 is CASSLGGTGYEQYF. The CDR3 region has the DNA TGTGCCAGCAGCTTGGGAGGGACAGGGTACGAGCAGTACTTC. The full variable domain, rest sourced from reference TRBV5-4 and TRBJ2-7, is ETGVTQSPTHLIKTRGQQVTLRCSSQSGHNTVSWYQQALGQGPQFIFQYYREEENGRGNFPPRFSGLQFPNYSSELNVNALELDDSALYLCASSLGGTGYEQYFGPGTRLTVT.

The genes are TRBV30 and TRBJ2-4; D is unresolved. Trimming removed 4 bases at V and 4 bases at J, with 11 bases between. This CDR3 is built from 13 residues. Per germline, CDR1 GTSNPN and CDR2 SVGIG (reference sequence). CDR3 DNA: TGTGCCTGGACGGTACAGAAAAAAAACATTCAGTACTTC. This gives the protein CAWTVQKKNIQYF.

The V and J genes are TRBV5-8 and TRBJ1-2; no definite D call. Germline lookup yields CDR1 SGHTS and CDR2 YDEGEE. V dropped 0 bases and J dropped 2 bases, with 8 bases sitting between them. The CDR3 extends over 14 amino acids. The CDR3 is CASSLVWWNYGYTF. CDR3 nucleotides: TGTGCCAGCAGCTTGGTGTGGTGGAACTATGGCTACACCTTC.

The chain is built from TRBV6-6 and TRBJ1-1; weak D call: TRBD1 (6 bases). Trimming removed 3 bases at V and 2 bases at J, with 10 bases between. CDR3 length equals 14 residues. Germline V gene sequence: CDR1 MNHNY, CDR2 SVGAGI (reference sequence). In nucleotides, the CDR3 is TGTGCCAGCAGTTATCAGGGGTACAACACTGAAGCTTTCTTT. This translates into CASSYQGYNTEAFF.

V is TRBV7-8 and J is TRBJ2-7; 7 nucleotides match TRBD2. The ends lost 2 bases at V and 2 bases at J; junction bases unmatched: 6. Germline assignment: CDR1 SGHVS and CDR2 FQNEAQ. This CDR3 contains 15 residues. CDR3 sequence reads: CASSLRTGGTYEQYF. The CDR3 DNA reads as TGTGCCAGCAGCTTAAGGACGGGGGGAACCTACGAGCAGTACTTC.

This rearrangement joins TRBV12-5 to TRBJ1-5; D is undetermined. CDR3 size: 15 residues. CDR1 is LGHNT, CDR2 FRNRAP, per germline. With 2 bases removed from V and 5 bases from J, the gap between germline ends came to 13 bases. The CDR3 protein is CASGLSGRPYQPQHF. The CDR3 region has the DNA TGTGCTAGTGGTTTGTCAGGCAGGCCTTATCAGCCCCAGCATTTT.

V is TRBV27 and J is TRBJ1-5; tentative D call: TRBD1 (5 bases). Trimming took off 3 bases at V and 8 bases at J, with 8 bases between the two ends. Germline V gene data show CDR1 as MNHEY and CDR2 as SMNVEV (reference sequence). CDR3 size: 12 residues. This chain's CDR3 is CASSFVGEPQHF. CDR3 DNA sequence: TGTGCCAGCAGTTTCGTAGGGGAGCCCCAGCATTTT.

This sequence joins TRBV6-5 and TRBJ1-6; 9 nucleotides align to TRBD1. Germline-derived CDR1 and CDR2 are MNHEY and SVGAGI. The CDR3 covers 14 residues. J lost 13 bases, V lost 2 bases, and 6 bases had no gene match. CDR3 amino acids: CASSYGDRVSPLHF. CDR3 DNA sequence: TGTGCCAGCAGTTACGGGGACAGGGTTTCCCCCCTCCACTTT.